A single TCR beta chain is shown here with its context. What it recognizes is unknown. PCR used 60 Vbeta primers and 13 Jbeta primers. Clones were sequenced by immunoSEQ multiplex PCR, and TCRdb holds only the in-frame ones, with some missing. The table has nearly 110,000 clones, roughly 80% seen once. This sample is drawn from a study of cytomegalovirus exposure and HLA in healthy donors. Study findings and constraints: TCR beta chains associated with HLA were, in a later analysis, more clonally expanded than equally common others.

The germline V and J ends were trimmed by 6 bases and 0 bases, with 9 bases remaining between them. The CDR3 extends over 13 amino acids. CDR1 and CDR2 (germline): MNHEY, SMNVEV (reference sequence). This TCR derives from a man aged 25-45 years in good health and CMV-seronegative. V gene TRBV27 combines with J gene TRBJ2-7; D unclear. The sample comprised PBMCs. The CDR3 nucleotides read TGTGCCAGCAGACACCACCCCTCCTACGAGCAGTACTTC. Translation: CASRHHPSYEQYF.